This T cell receptor (beta chain) was sequenced for a study of control samples from healthy donors and cancer patients. The germline V gene has CDR1 ENHRY and CDR2 SYGVKD. The CDR3 runs 16 residues. V dropped 4 bases and J dropped 0; count of bases not matched to a gene: 6. The assay was immunoSEQ multiplex PCR, and TCRdb's table has in-frame clones only and misses some. Among approximately 60,000 clones listed, about 82% were seen once. The rearrangement joins TRBV10-3 to TRBJ2-3, with 8 bases lining up with TRBD2. The clonotype was recovered from a man in his forties in good health. Sequenced: blood. In DNA, the CDR3 is TGTGCCATCAGTGTAATAGCGGGGCCAAGCACAGATACGCAGTATTTT. Translation gives CAISVIAGPSTDTQYF.